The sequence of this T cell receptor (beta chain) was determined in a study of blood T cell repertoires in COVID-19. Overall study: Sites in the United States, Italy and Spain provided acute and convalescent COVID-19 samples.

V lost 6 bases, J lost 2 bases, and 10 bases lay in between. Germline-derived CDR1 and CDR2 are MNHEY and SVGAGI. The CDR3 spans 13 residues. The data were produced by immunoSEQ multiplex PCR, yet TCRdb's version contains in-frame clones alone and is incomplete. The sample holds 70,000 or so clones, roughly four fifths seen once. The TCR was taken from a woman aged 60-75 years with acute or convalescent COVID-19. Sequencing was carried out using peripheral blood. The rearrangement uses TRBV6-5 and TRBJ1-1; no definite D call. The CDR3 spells CASRYTANTEAFF. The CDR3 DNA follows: TGTGCCAGCAGATATACAGCAAACACTGAAGCTTTCTTT.